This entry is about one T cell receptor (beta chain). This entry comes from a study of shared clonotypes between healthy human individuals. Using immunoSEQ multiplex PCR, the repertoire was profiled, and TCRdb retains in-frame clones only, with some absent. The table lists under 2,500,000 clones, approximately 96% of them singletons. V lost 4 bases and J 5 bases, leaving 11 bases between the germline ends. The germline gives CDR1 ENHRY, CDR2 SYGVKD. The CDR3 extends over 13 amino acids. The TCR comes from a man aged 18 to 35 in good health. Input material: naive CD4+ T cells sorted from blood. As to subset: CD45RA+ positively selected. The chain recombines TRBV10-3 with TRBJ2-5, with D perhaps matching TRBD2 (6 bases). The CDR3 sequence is CAISVGGAETQYF. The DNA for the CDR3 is TGTGCCATCAGTGTCGGCGGGGCGGAGACCCAGTACTTC.